The 25 T cell receptor beta chains below were found in one sample sequenced in a study of shared T cell receptors in the human thymus. Profiling relied on immunoSEQ multiplex PCR, and the TCRdb table lists in-frame clones only, not all of them. The profile covers under 850,000 clones, with roughly 90% appearing a single time and about 0.01% taken by the ten largest. The data also belong to a second study, concerning human thymus T cells.

The sequenced sample consisted of thymocytes. The receptors come from a boy less than two years old with a congenital heart defect.

V gene TRBV18 combines with J gene TRBJ2-1, with D perhaps matching TRBD2 (6 bases). Germline V gene data show CDR1 as KGHSH and CDR2 as LQKENI. Trimming took 0 bases from V and 5 from J, leaving 11 bases between them. CDR3 length: 15 amino acids. For the CDR3, the DNA is TGTGCCAGCTCACCACCGTCTGCGGGACACAATGAGCAGTTCTTC. It is translated as CASSPPSAGHNEQFF.

This sequence joins TRBV28 and TRBJ2-7, with D tentatively TRBD2 (6 bases). The V and J ends lost 7 bases and 7 bases respectively, with 17 bases between them. Per germline, CDR1 MDHEN and CDR2 SYDVKM. There are 13 residues in the CDR3. The CDR3 DNA reads as TGTGCCAGCACCCCGCGGGACTTCGGGGAGCAGTACTTC. It encodes CASTPRDFGEQYF.

The CDR3 region is CASGNDRPQHF. DNA of the CDR3: TGTGCCAGCGGAAACGACAGGCCCCAGCATTTT. The chain uses TRBV25-1 and TRBJ1-5, with TRBD1 as a possible D gene (5 bases). This CDR3 comprises 11 residues. With 8 bases removed from V and 9 bases from J, the gap between germline ends came to 11 bases. The germline gives CDR1 MGHDK, CDR2 SYGVNS.

This CDR3 is CASRRRSGSMYEQYF. The DNA for the CDR3 is TGTGCCAGCAGACGCCGCAGCGGGAGTATGTACGAGCAGTACTTC. The V and J genes are TRBV27 and TRBJ2-7, with 8 positions matching TRBD2. The ends lost 6 bases at V and 4 bases at J; junction bases unmatched: 11. CDR3 length: 15 amino acids. CDR1 is MNHEY, CDR2 SMNVEV, per germline (reference sequence).

This sequence joins TRBV30 and TRBJ1-5; TRBD1 agrees at 9 bases. Germline lookup yields CDR1 GTSNPN and CDR2 SVGIG (reference sequence). The length of the CDR3 is 16 residues. V shed 4 bases and J 3 bases; nucleotides not matched to a gene: 10. CDR3 in DNA: TGTGCCTGGACCCTCTCGGGACAGGGCACCAATCAGCCCCAGCATTTT. Translation gives CAWTLSGQGTNQPQHF.

This clone has only one observation. The chain is built from TRBV6-5 and TRBJ1-1; tentative D call: TRBD1 (6 bases). Trimming stripped 5 bases from V and 4 bases from J, with 14 bases between. CDR1 and CDR2 (germline): MNHEY, SVGAGI. This CDR3 contains 14 residues. The DNA of the CDR3 is TGTGCCAGCAGTAGACAGGATTCTAGCACTGAAGCTTTCTTT. This translates into CASSRQDSSTEAFF.

J is TRBJ2-3 and V is TRBV5-8; 11 bases match TRBD2. Trimming at V came to 0 bases and at J to 4 bases, leaving 16 bases not matched to a gene. This CDR3 contains 20 residues. Germline assignment: CDR1 SGHTS and CDR2 YDEGEE. This chain's CDR3 is CASSLVVWGRLAGRADTQYF. CDR3 bases: TGTGCCAGCAGCTTGGTGGTCTGGGGGAGACTAGCGGGACGGGCAGATACGCAGTATTTT.

V usage is TRBV4-1 and J usage is TRBJ2-5, with a tentative D call TRBD2 (5 bases). Trimming left V 0 bases short and J 7 bases short, with 12 bases between. Germline assignment: CDR1 MGHRA and CDR2 YSYEKL. CDR3 length: 14 amino acids. The CDR3 bases are TGCGCCAGCAGCCAAGACCCCGGGAAGTGGACCCAGTACTTC. This sequence encodes CASSQDPGKWTQYF.

The chain employs TRBV6-1 and TRBJ2-3; no clear D. Between the trimmed V and J ends, which lost 6 bases and 0 bases, there was a span of 7 bases. Germline V gene sequence: CDR1 MNHNS, CDR2 SASEGT. The CDR3 length is 13 residues. The CDR3 sequence is CASRGKSTDTQYF. The CDR3 DNA follows: TGTGCCAGCAGGGGCAAAAGCACAGATACGCAGTATTTT.

The CDR3 DNA reads TGTGCCAGCAGCTGCCGATCGGGAGGTACAGATACGCAGTATTTT. It yields the protein CASSCRSGGTDTQYF. The chain employs TRBV21-1 and TRBJ2-3; the table's D call TRBD2 went unverified against the DNA. TRBV21-1 constitutes a pseudogene. CDR3 size: 15 residues.

Written as DNA, the CDR3 is TGTGCCAGCAGCAAAGATGGGTCAGGGGTGTACGAGCAGTACTTC. This encodes CASSKDGSGVYEQYF. The J gene is TRBJ2-7, the V gene TRBV21-1; TRBD1, the table's D call, was not compared with the DNA. TRBV21-1 is a listed pseudogene. This CDR3 is built from 15 residues.

The chain links TRBV13 to TRBJ1-1; TRBD1 matches at 8 bases. Germline V gene sequence: CDR1 PRHDT, CDR2 FYEKMQ (reference sequence). V trimming: 6 bases; J trimming: 3 bases; junction bases outside the gene matches: 9. The CDR3 is 15 amino acids. The CDR3 loop reads CASRKRTGRDTEAFF. CDR3 nucleotides: TGTGCCAGCAGAAAAAGGACAGGGAGGGACACTGAAGCTTTCTTT. Full variable domain (rest looked up from reference TRBV13 and TRBJ1-1): AAGVIQSPRHLIKEKRETATLKCYPIPRHDTVYWYQQGPGQDPQFLISFYEKMQSDKGSIPDRFSAQQFSDYHSELNMSSLELGDSALYFCASRKRTGRDTEAFFGQGTRLTVV.

This rearrangement joins TRBV30 to TRBJ2-5; 14 bases are a match to TRBD2. CDR1 GTSNPN and CDR2 SVGIG come from the germline V gene (reference sequence). This CDR3 spans 20 amino acids. V trimming: 3 bases; J trimming: 2 bases; junction bases outside the gene matches: 17. CDR3 amino acids: CAWRLGGTSGSLGFQETQYF. The CDR3 nucleotides are TGTGCCTGGAGGCTAGGGGGGACTAGCGGGAGTCTAGGGTTTCAAGAGACCCAGTACTTC.

The chain combines TRBV30 with TRBJ1-3; D possibly corresponds to TRBD1 (5 bases). The germline gives CDR1 GTSNPN, CDR2 SVGIG (reference sequence). V dropped 4 bases and J dropped 0 bases, with 22 bases sitting between them. The CDR3 totals 18 residues. CDR3 DNA: TGTGCCTGGATCTCCTATCGGAGGGGCGTCCCCTCTGGAAACACCATATATTTT. It codes for CAWISYRRGVPSGNTIYF. The full variable domain, completed using reference TRBV30 and TRBJ1-3, is SQTIHQWPATLVQPVGSPLSLECTVEGTSNPNLYWYRQAAGRGLQLLFYSVGIGQISSEVPQNLSASRPQDRQFILSSKKLLLSDSGFYLCAWISYRRGVPSGNTIYFGEGSWLTVV.

This chain connects TRBV27 to TRBJ2-1; TRBD2 matches at 11 bases. After removal of 2 bases from V and 5 bases from J, the junction contained 8 bases not matched to a gene. In germline, CDR1 is MNHEY, CDR2 SMNVEV (reference sequence). The CDR3 spans 17 residues. The CDR3 nucleotides read TGTGCCAGCAGTTTAAAGCCGACTAGCGGGAACCACAATGAGCAGTTCTTC. Its protein is CASSLKPTSGNHNEQFF.

J is TRBJ2-7 and V is TRBV30; TRBD1 agrees at 9 bases. CDR3 size: 15 residues. Per the germline V gene, CDR1 is GTSNPN and CDR2 is SVGIG (reference sequence). J was trimmed by 1 base and V by 5 bases; bases with no gene match: 9. CDR3 bases: TGTGCCTGGTGCGCTCGGGGGACAGGGTCCTACGAGCAGTACTTC. It codes for CAWCARGTGSYEQYF.

The chain employs TRBV10-3 and TRBJ2-7; D gene unclear. Germline V gene lookup returns CDR1 ENHRY and CDR2 SYGVKD. CDR3 length: 14 residues. V lost 0 bases and J 2 bases, leaving 8 bases between the germline ends. This chain's CDR3 is CAISESARTYEQYF. CDR3 DNA: TGTGCCATCAGTGAGTCGGCGAGGACCTACGAGCAGTACTTC.

The gene calls are TRBV7-2 and TRBJ1-4; D is perhaps TRBD1 (6 bases). CDR1 is SGHTA and CDR2 is FQGNSA in the germline V gene. Trimming stripped 7 bases from V and 5 bases from J, with 14 bases between. The CDR3 is 14 amino acids. The chain's CDR3 is CASTADSRNEKLFF. In nucleotides, the CDR3 is TGTGCCAGCACCGCGGACAGCCGAAATGAAAAACTGTTTTTT.

This rearrangement joins TRBV9 to TRBJ1-4; 12 nucleotides align to TRBD1. The CDR3 loop spans 17 amino acids. V gave up 2 bases and J gave up 7 bases; unmatched junction bases: 9. In germline, CDR1 is SGDLS, CDR2 YYNGEE. CDR3 nucleotides: TGTGCCAGCAGCGTCCGGGACAGGGGGCTATCTGGTGAAAAACTGTTTTTT. Translated: CASSVRDRGLSGEKLFF.

The genes are TRBV7-9 and TRBJ2-5, with a tentative D call TRBD1 (6 bases). In germline, CDR1 is SEHNR, CDR2 FQNEAQ (reference sequence). This CDR3 comprises 17 residues. V dropped 5 bases and J dropped 0 bases, with 19 bases sitting between them. CDR3: CASSLEVDSGYQETQYF. CDR3 nucleotide sequence: TGTGCCAGCAGCCTCGAGGTGGACAGCGGATACCAAGAGACCCAGTACTTC.

This clone was seen only once. This chain connects TRBV11-3 to TRBJ2-1; the D gene is possibly TRBD2 (6 bases). CDR3 length: 13 residues. The germline CDR1 and CDR2 sequences are SGHNT and YENEEA. The ends were cut back, 4 bases at V and 6 bases at J, with 10 bases in the middle. CDR3 sequence reads: CASSYVEGNEQFF. The CDR3 DNA sequence: TGTGCCAGCAGCTACGTGGAGGGCAATGAGCAGTTCTTC. Based on the CDR3 plus reference TRBV11-3 and TRBJ2-1, the full variable domain is EAGVVQSPRYKIIEKKQPVAFWCNPISGHNTLYWYLQNLGQGPELLIRYENEEAVDDSQLPKDRFSAERLKGVDSTLKIQPAELGDSAVYLCASSYVEGNEQFFGPGTRLTVL.

The chain is built from TRBV18 and TRBJ1-2; TRBD1 is a possible D gene (6 bases). Per germline, CDR1 KGHSH and CDR2 LQKENI. Trimming took off 0 bases at V and 2 bases at J, with 13 bases between the two ends. This CDR3 is built from 16 residues. The CDR3 nucleotides are TGTGCCAGCTCACCACCCAGGACAGAAGCGAACTATGGCTACACCTTC. As protein: CASSPPRTEANYGYTF.

The V call is TRBV2, the J call TRBJ2-5; D not certain. Trimming shortened V by 1 base and J by 5 bases, and 8 bases separated the two germline ends. The CDR3 has 13 amino acids. The germline V gene encodes CDR1 SNHLY and CDR2 FYNNEI. The CDR3: CASSEDTSETQYF. In DNA, the CDR3 is TGTGCCAGCAGTGAAGATACTTCGGAGACCCAGTACTTC.

In this sample, this clone turned up a few times. The V call is TRBV18, the J call TRBJ2-7; the D gene is possibly TRBD2 (5 bases). In germline, CDR1 is KGHSH, CDR2 LQKENI. V was trimmed by 0 bases and J by 3 bases, leaving 18 bases between them. This CDR3 contains 17 residues. In DNA, the CDR3 is TGTGCCAGCTCACCACCACCCAATCGAGGAGGAAGCTACGAGCAGTACTTC. Protein product: CASSPPPNRGGSYEQYF.

The chain couples TRBV28 to TRBJ2-5; 10 nucleotides agree with TRBD1. The DNA end lines up better with TRBJ2-7; the J call may be wrong. Per germline, CDR1 MDHEN and CDR2 SYDVKM. The CDR3 totals 15 residues. The CDR3 spells CASSLRDRGPYEQYF. The DNA of the CDR3 is TGTGCCAGCAGTCTTAGGGACAGGGGCCCCTACGAGCAGTACTTC.